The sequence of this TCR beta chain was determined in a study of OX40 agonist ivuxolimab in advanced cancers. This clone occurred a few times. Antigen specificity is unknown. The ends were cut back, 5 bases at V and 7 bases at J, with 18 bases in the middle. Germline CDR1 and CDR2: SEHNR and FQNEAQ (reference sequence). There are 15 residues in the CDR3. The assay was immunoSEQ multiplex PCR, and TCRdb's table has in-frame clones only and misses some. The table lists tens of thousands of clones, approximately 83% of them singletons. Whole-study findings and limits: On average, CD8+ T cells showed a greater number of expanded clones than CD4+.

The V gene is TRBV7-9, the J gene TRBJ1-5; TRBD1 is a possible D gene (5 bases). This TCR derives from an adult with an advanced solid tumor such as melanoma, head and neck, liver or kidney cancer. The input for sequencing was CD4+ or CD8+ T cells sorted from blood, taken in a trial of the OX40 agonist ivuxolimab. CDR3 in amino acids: CASSPRGGGSQPQHF. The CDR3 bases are TGTGCCAGCAGCCCCCGGGGGGGTGGCAGCCAGCCCCAGCATTTT.